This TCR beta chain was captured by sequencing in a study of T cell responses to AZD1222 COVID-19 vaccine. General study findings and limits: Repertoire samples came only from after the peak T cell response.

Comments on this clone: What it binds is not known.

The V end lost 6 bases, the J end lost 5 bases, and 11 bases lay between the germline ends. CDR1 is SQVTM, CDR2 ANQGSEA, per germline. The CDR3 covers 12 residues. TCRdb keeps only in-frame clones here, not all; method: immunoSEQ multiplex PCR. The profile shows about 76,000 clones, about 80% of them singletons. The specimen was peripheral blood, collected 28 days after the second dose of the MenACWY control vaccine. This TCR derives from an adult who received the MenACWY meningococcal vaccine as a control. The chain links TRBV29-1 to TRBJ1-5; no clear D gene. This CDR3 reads CSVQIGDQPQHF. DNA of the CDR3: TGCAGCGTACAAATCGGGGATCAGCCCCAGCATTTT.